This TCR beta chain is drawn from a study of T cell responses to AZD1222 COVID-19 vaccine. V shed 3 bases and J shed 4 bases, with 15 bases lying between them. The CDR3 length is 15 residues. Germline CDR1 reads SGHVS; CDR2 reads FNYEAQ. Clones were read by immunoSEQ multiplex PCR, and TCRdb kept only the in-frame ones, dropping some. The data show 77,000 or so clones, with roughly nine tenths seen just once and around 7.1% held by the top ten. Sample: peripheral blood, taken on day 0 of MenACWY control vaccination. This receptor was identified in an adult in good health. The chain couples TRBV7-6 to TRBJ2-5; weak D call: TRBD1 (6 bases). CDR3 coding DNA: TGTGCCAGCAGCTTGGGGAACAGGGATGGAGAGACCCAGTACTTC. As protein: CASSLGNRDGETQYF.